Below, 14 T cell receptor beta chains from the same sample are listed, as sequenced in a study of shared clonotypes between healthy human individuals. Only in-frame clones appear in the TCRdb table, and some are missing; sequencing was by immunoSEQ multiplex PCR. The data contain approximately 980,000 clones, approximately 80% of them singletons. Sequenced sample: memory CD4+ T cells sorted from blood. The subset denotes: CD45RA-negative fraction. The receptors originated from a man younger than 30 in good health.

The J gene is TRBJ2-7, the V gene TRBV5-6; TRBD2 agrees at 7 bases. V trimming: 4 bases; J trimming: 2 bases; junction bases outside the gene matches: 15. The germline V gene has CDR1 SGHDT and CDR2 YYEEEE. There are 17 residues in the CDR3. This CDR3 reads CASSPPWGGSKPYEQYF. The CDR3 nucleotides are TGTGCCAGCAGCCCCCCCTGGGGCGGGAGTAAGCCCTACGAGCAGTACTTC. Complete variable domain (other parts from reference TRBV5-6 and TRBJ2-7): DAGVTQSPTHLIKTRGQQVTLRCSPKSGHDTVSWYQQALGQGPQFIFQYYEEEERQRGNFPDRFSGHQFPNYSSELNVNALLLGDSALYLCASSPPWGGSKPYEQYFGPGTRLTVT.

The genes are TRBV4-3 and TRBJ2-7; 10 positions agree with TRBD1. The junction had 7 bases not matched to a gene; V was cut back by 0 bases and J by 2 bases. The CDR3 sequence is 17 residues long. Germline assignment: CDR1 LGHNA and CDR2 YSLEER. CDR3 in amino acids: CASSQEGIGTGAYEQYF. CDR3 DNA: TGCGCCAGCAGCCAAGAGGGGATCGGGACAGGGGCCTACGAGCAGTACTTC.

The chain links TRBV5-6 to TRBJ2-3; 10 positions agree with TRBD2. CDR1 and CDR2 (germline): SGHDT, YYEEEE. The CDR3 is 17 residues long. The V gene end was trimmed by 2 bases and the J gene end by 3 bases; junction bases not matched to a gene: 9. Written as DNA, the CDR3 is TGTGCCAGCAGCTTATTAAGCGGGGGGGCTGGAACAGATACGCAGTATTTT. Encoded protein: CASSLLSGGAGTDTQYF.

The chain couples TRBV18 to TRBJ2-5; possible D gene TRBD1, 5 bases. Germline V gene lookup returns CDR1 KGHSH and CDR2 LQKENI. This CDR3 has 13 residues. The V and J ends lost 6 bases and 5 bases respectively, with 13 bases between them. CDR3 region: CASSQGVSETQYF. CDR3 DNA sequence: TGTGCCAGCTCTCAGGGTGTATCGGAGACCCAGTACTTC.

V usage is TRBV5-4 and J usage is TRBJ2-5, with 7 bases aligning to TRBD2. The germline CDR1 and CDR2 sequences are SGHNT and YYREEE (reference sequence). With 0 bases clipped from V and 4 bases from J, the junction kept 3 bases outside the gene matches. The CDR3 sequence is 14 residues long. DNA of the CDR3: TGTGCCAGCAGCTTGGCCGGGACTACAGAGACCCAGTACTTC. Amino acids: CASSLAGTTETQYF.

The rearrangement joins TRBV4-1 to TRBJ2-7, with 10 bases lining up with TRBD2. CDR1 is MGHRA, CDR2 YSYEKL, per germline. Unmatched junction bases numbered 12, after V lost 3 bases and J lost 7 bases. The CDR3 consists of 16 residues. The CDR3 coding sequence is TGCGCCAGCAGCCAGAGGTGGACTAGCGGAGGCTTGGAGCAGTACTTC. As protein: CASSQRWTSGGLEQYF.

The CDR3, as DNA: TGTGCCAGCAGTACGGCCATTAGCTCTGGAAACACCATATATTTT. Its translation is CASSTAISSGNTIYF. The chain is built from TRBV2 and TRBJ1-3; D is unclear. The V end was cut by 5 bases, the J end by 0 bases, with 11 bases between. The V gene's germline CDR1 is SNHLY and CDR2 FYNNEI. The CDR3 is 15 amino acids.

The rearrangement uses TRBV4-1 and TRBJ1-2; D ambiguous. Trimming pared 4 bases from V and 4 bases from J, leaving 13 bases between. Germline-derived CDR1 and CDR2 are MGHRA and YSYEKL. The CDR3 is 14 amino acids. Here the CDR3 DNA reads TGCGCCAGCAGCCGTGGTGGGAGTATCTATGGCTACACCTTC. It translates to CASSRGGSIYGYTF.

The gene calls are TRBV9 and TRBJ2-7; maybe TRBD2 (5 bases). Trimming shortened V by 4 bases and J by 3 bases, and 14 bases separated the two germline ends. Germline V CDR1 and CDR2: SGDLS, YYNGEE. There are 14 residues in the CDR3. The CDR3 loop reads CASSPTGTLYEQYF. In DNA, the CDR3 is TGTGCCAGCAGCCCGACGGGAACCCTCTACGAGCAGTACTTC.

The chain links TRBV19 to TRBJ1-3; D not certain. Per germline, CDR1 LNHDA and CDR2 SQIVND (reference sequence). The CDR3 consists of 12 residues. V gave up 6 bases and J gave up 4 bases, with 7 bases separating them. CDR3 region: CASSSIGNTIYF. The CDR3 nucleotides read TGTGCCAGTAGCTCCATCGGAAACACCATATATTTT.

The chain employs TRBV28 and TRBJ1-3; TRBD1 might be the D (6 bases). The CDR3 covers 14 residues. V was shortened by 5 bases and J by 6 bases, with 14 bases between the two germline ends. Germline values: CDR1 MDHEN, CDR2 SYDVKM. CDR3 residues: CASSTQGGSNTIYF. CDR3 bases: TGTGCCAGCAGTACACAGGGCGGCTCAAACACCATATATTTT.

This rearrangement joins TRBV11-2 to TRBJ2-7; D not certain. V lost 0 bases and J lost 5, with 8 bases in between. The germline V gene encodes CDR1 SGHAT and CDR2 FQNNGV. This CDR3 spans 13 amino acids. The CDR3 bases are TGTGCCAGCAGCTTAGATGTAGTTCACGAGCAGTACTTC. The encoded protein is CASSLDVVHEQYF.

The chain joins TRBV5-6 to TRBJ2-3; D may be TRBD1 (6 bases). Per the germline V gene, CDR1 is SGHDT and CDR2 is YYEEEE. The V and J ends lost 0 bases and 4 bases respectively, with 15 bases between them. There are 16 residues in the CDR3. CDR3 in amino acids: CASSLVQGKKADTQYF. In nucleotides, the CDR3 is TGTGCCAGCAGCTTGGTCCAGGGGAAGAAGGCAGATACGCAGTATTTT.

V is TRBV7-6 and J is TRBJ2-1; perhaps D is TRBD1 or TRBD2 (6 bases each). Looked up from germline, CDR1 is SGHVS and CDR2 is FNYEAQ. The CDR3 totals 14 residues. V was pared by 1 base and J by 6 bases, with 10 bases between. The CDR3 here is CASSLVGGFNEQFF. CDR3 DNA sequence: TGTGCCAGCAGCTTAGTAGGGGGGTTCAATGAGCAGTTCTTC.